The 16 T cell receptor beta chains listed next were all sequenced from one sample in a study of T cells in Graves' hyperthyroidism and ophthalmopathy. TCR beta CDR3 sequences were amplified from RNA transcripts. RT-PCR in the first round (using the HTBI primer set) targeted the TCR CDR3. From the multiplex PCR reads, TCRdb called clonotypes with MiXCR, one entry per CDR3 protein. The data hold 500,000 to 700,000 distinct CDR3 sequences, with 16% observed a single time. The sequenced sample consisted of blood. The receptors derive from a woman aged 18-29 years with Graves' hyperthyroidism.

J is TRBJ2-5 and V is TRBV7-9; tentatively, D is TRBD1 or TRBD2 (5 bases each). The germline CDR1 and CDR2 sequences are SEHNR and FQNEAQ (reference sequence). V was cut by 2 bases and J by 5 bases, with 18 bases left in between. The CDR3 runs 16 residues. The CDR3 DNA reads TGTGCCAGCAGCTTAACCGCCGGGACCCCGGAGGAGACCCAGTACTTC. This gives the protein CASSLTAGTPEETQYF.

This rearrangement joins TRBV20-1 to TRBJ2-1; possibly TRBD1 or TRBD2 for D (5 bases each). Trimming stripped 0 bases from V and 5 bases from J, with 23 bases between. The CDR3 runs 18 residues. Germline CDR1 DFQATT, CDR2 SNEGSKA (reference sequence). DNA of the CDR3: TGCAGTGCTAGAGATCTTGGTTTTGGGGGAGTGAGGGACAATGAGCAGTTCTTC. Translated, it gives CSARDLGFGGVRDNEQFF.

At least ten counts were recorded for this clonotype. The CDR3 coding sequence is TGCGCCAGCAGCTATGGGGAACCCCAGAACACTGAAGCTTTCTTT. Amino acid sequence: CASSYGEPQNTEAFF. The chain combines TRBV5-1 with TRBJ1-1, with D unclear. V lost 3 bases and J lost 1, with 13 bases in between. Germline V gene lookup returns CDR1 SGHRS and CDR2 YFSETQ. The CDR3 spans 15 residues.

There are many counts of this clonotype. The gene calls are TRBV11-2 and TRBJ2-3; 12 bases align to TRBD2. The V segment lost 6 bases and the J segment 2 bases; nucleotides outside the gene matches: 15. The CDR3 is 19 residues long. In germline, CDR1 is SGHAT, CDR2 FQNNGV. In DNA form, the CDR3 reads TGTGCCAGCAGAATGCCGAGTTGGACTAGCGGGGCCGTCACAGATACGCAGTATTTT. This codes for CASRMPSWTSGAVTDTQYF.

This chain joins TRBV6-1 and TRBJ1-2; TRBD1 agrees at 7 bases. Germline V gene lookup returns CDR1 MNHNS and CDR2 SASEGT. The CDR3 loop spans 14 amino acids. V shed 6 bases and J 3 bases; nucleotides not matched to a gene: 7. In DNA, the CDR3 is TGTGCCAGCAGACCGCCGGACAGGTACTATGGCTACACCTTC. It translates to CASRPPDRYYGYTF.

The sample holds a few counts of this clonotype. V usage is TRBV19 and J usage is TRBJ2-3; the match to TRBD1 covers 7 bases. Germline V gives CDR1 LNHDA, CDR2 SQIVND (reference sequence). The CDR3 is made up of 14 amino acids. The V gene end was trimmed by 7 bases and the J gene end by 3 bases; junction bases not matched to a gene: 7. As DNA, the CDR3 is TGTGCCAGTACACAGGGGATCGGAACAGATACGCAGTATTTT. It is translated as CASTQGIGTDTQYF.

The sample holds a few counts of this clonotype. This chain joins TRBV29-1 and TRBJ1-1, with D uncertain. Germline CDR1 SQVTM, CDR2 ANQGSEA. CDR3 length: 11 residues. V lost 7 bases and J lost 7, with 13 bases in between. This CDR3 reads CSAVEALEAFF. In DNA form, the CDR3 reads TGCAGCGCCGTGGAGGCGCTTGAAGCTTTCTTT.

This clonotype has only a few counts. The rearrangement links TRBV28 to TRBJ2-3, with 8 nucleotides matching TRBD2. J gave up 6 bases and V 10 bases, and 9 bases lay outside the gene matches. CDR1 MDHEN and CDR2 SYDVKM come from the germline V gene. CDR3 length equals 13 residues. CDR3 in amino acids: CATRGGASDTQYF. Here the CDR3 DNA reads TGTGCCACCCGGGGGGGGGCAAGCGATACGCAGTATTTT.

The rearrangement links TRBV20-1 to TRBJ2-3; D possibly corresponds to TRBD2 (5 bases). The germline V and J ends were trimmed by 6 bases and 1 base, with 11 bases remaining between them. The length of the CDR3 is 13 residues. CDR1 is DFQATT, CDR2 SNEGSKA, per germline (reference sequence). The CDR3 region is CSAHGSGTDTQYF. CDR3 nucleotides: TGCAGTGCCCACGGTAGCGGCACAGATACGCAGTATTTT.

This clonotype was picked up a small number of times. This chain connects TRBV25-1 to TRBJ1-5; 10 bases line up with TRBD1. The CDR3 is 17 residues long. The germline CDR1 and CDR2 sequences are MGHDK and SYGVNS. V shed 2 bases and J 2 bases; nucleotides not matched to a gene: 6. The CDR3 loop reads CASSEGDRGAGNQPQHF. Here the CDR3 DNA reads TGTGCCAGCAGTGAAGGGGACAGGGGCGCGGGCAATCAGCCCCAGCATTTT.

This clonotype was seen repeatedly, ten times or more. The rearrangement links TRBV2 to TRBJ2-4, with D possibly matching TRBD2 (6 bases). Looked up from germline, CDR1 is SNHLY and CDR2 is FYNNEI. This CDR3 is 14 amino acids long. Trimming removed 7 bases at V and 2 bases at J, with 12 bases between. For the CDR3, the DNA is TGTGCCAGCATGGGGGGAGCGACCAAAAACATTCAGTACTTC. This encodes CASMGGATKNIQYF.

This clonotype was found many times. The chain has TRBV11-2 and TRBJ2-5; TRBD2 matches 10 bases. Trimming removed 1 base from V and 2 bases from J; junction bases left unmatched: 7. Germline V gene sequence: CDR1 SGHAT, CDR2 FQNNGV. The CDR3 is made up of 17 amino acids. The CDR3 DNA follows: TGTGCCAGCAGCTTAGGTTTAACACTAGCGGGACAAGAGACCCAGTACTTC. Protein sequence: CASSLGLTLAGQETQYF.

This clonotype was counted many times. The J gene is TRBJ2-1, the V gene TRBV7-9; TRBD1 aligns across 8 bases. The V gene's germline CDR1 is SEHNR and CDR2 FQNEAQ (reference sequence). The CDR3 contains 15 residues. With V trimmed by 3 bases and J by 12 bases, 13 bases remained unmatched. The CDR3 DNA follows: TGTGCCAGCAGCTTGAGCTCAGGGGGCGGTGTCGGGCAGTTCTTC. It yields the protein CASSLSSGGGVGQFF. The whole variable domain, filled in from reference TRBV7-9 and TRBJ2-1, reads DTGVSQNPRHKITKRGQNVTFRCDPISEHNRLYWYRQTLGQGPEFLTYFQNEAQLEKSRLLSDRFSAERPKGSFSTLEIQRTEQGDSAMYLCASSLSSGGGVGQFFGPGTRLTVL.

This clonotype was detected only a few times. The junction differs from germline at one of its ends, possibly a read error. The chain employs TRBV30 and TRBJ1-2, with D unclear. This CDR3 comprises 13 residues. CDR1 and CDR2 from the germline V gene are GTSNPN and SVGIG (reference sequence). CDR3 loop: CAWSVGVNYDYTF. CDR3 DNA sequence: TGTGCCTGGAGTGTAGGAGTTAATTATGACTACACCTTC.

At least ten counts were recorded for this clonotype. The chain recombines TRBV11-3 with TRBJ2-3; D gene unclear. With 5 bases removed from V and 2 bases from J, the gap between germline ends came to 14 bases. Germline lookup yields CDR1 SGHNT and CDR2 YENEEA. The CDR3 sequence is 15 residues long. The CDR3 nucleotides read TGTGCCAGCAGCCCCGACCCAAGTACCACAGATACGCAGTATTTT. Translation gives CASSPDPSTTDTQYF.

The rearrangement joins TRBV7-2 to TRBJ1-2; tentative D call: TRBD1 (5 bases). The CDR3 is 14 residues long. The V gene lost 0 bases and the J gene lost 6 bases, with 11 bases spanning the gap. Germline V gene data show CDR1 as SGHTA and CDR2 as FQGNSA. The chain's CDR3 is CASSLAREEHGYTF. CDR3 bases: TGTGCCAGCAGCTTAGCCAGGGAGGAGCATGGCTACACCTTC.